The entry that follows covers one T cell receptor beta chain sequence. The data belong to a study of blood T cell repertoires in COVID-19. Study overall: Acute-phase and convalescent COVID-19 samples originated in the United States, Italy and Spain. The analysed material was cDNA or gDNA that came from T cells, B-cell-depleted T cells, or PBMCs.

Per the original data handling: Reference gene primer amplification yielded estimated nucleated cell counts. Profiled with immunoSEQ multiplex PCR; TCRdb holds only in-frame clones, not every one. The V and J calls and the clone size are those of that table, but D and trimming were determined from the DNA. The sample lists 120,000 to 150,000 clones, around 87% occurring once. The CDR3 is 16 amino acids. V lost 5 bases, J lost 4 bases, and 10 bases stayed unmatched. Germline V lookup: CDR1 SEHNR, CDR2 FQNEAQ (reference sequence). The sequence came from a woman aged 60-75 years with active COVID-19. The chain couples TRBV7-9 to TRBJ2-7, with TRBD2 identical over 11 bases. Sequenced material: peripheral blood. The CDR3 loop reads CASSNSGASGRYEQYF. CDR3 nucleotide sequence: TGTGCCAGCAGCAATAGTGGGGCTAGCGGGAGGTACGAGCAGTACTTC. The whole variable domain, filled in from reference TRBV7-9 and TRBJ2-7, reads DTGVSQNPRHKITKRGQNVTFRCDPISEHNRLYWYRQTLGQGPEFLTYFQNEAQLEKSRLLSDRFSAERPKGSFSTLEIQRTEQGDSAMYLCASSNSGASGRYEQYFGPGTRLTVT.